This TCR beta chain was profiled in a study of human T cells and chemical hapten exposure. Deletions cut 5 bases from V and 1 base from J, with 10 bases between. Germline V gene lookup returns CDR1 ENHRY and CDR2 SYGVKD. CDR3 length equals 14 residues. In TCRdb, the RACE reads were re-called with MiXCR into one record per CDR3 protein. The sample has tens of thousands of distinct CDR3 sequences, 12% seen once. Time point described: pre-sensitization, week 0. Treatment given: therapeutic diphenylcyclopropenone sensitization with weekly scalp DPC. The starting material was whole blood, obtained in connection with sensitization to the hapten diphenylcyclopropenone (DPC). The TCR comes from a woman in her thirties with alopecia areata. Some clones in this sample may be carry-over from other donors' samples. The J gene is TRBJ2-3, the V gene TRBV10-3, with D possibly being TRBD2 (5 bases). CDR3 residues: CAISTSGGTDTQYF. The CDR3 DNA follows: TGTGCCATCAGTACTAGTGGTGGCACAGATACGCAGTATTTT.